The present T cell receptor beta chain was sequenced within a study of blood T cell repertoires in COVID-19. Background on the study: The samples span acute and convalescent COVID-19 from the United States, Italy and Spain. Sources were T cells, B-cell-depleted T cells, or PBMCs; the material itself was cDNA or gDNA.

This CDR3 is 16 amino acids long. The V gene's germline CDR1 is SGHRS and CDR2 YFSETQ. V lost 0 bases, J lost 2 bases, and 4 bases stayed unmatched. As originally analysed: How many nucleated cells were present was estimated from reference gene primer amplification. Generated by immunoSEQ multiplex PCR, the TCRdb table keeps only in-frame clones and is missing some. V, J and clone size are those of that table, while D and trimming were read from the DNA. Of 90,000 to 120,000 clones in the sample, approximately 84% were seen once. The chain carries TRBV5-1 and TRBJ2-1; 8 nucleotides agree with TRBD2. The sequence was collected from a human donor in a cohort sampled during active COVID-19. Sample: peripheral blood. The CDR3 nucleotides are TGCGCCAGCAGCTTGGCCGAGCGGGAGCCCTACAATGAGCAGTTCTTC. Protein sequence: CASSLAEREPYNEQFF.